Below, 22 T cell receptor beta chains from the same sample are listed, as sequenced in a study of beta chain features in type 1 diabetes. TCRB transcripts that were expressed got sequenced, as all of the isolated RNA had been reverse transcribed. TCRdb's copy holds only in-frame clones and misses some; the assay was immunoSEQ multiplex PCR. The sample includes under 450,000 clones, 11% to 15% of them seen just once. The sequencing sample was made of naive CD4+ T cells from blood. All receptors derive from a man under 40 in good health.

The V call is TRBV18, the J call TRBJ2-7, with D unresolved. Germline-derived CDR1 and CDR2 are KGHSH and LQKENI. V was shortened by 3 bases and J by 2 bases, with 14 bases between the two germline ends. The CDR3 sequence is 15 residues long. The CDR3 spells CASSPPLSATYEQYF. CDR3 nucleotide sequence: TGTGCCAGCTCACCCCCACTCTCAGCGACCTACGAGCAGTACTTC.

Of note for this clone: Just one base apart from a much larger clone, this may be a read error. The chain links TRBV5-6 to TRBJ2-7, with 9 bases fitting TRBD1. With V trimmed by 4 bases and J by 2 bases, 1 base remained unmatched. In germline, CDR1 is SGHDT, CDR2 YYEEEE. The CDR3 sequence is 13 residues long. The CDR3 coding sequence is TGTGCCAGCAGCCGGGACAGGGCCTACGAGCAGTACTTC. Translating gives CASSRDRAYEQYF.

The J gene is TRBJ2-5, the V gene TRBV25-1; D gene ambiguous. V dropped 4 bases and J dropped 5 bases, with 8 bases sitting between them. Germline-derived CDR1 and CDR2 are MGHDK and SYGVNS. The CDR3 is 12 residues long. CDR3 sequence: CASSAVRETQYF. Written as DNA, the CDR3 is TGTGCCAGCAGTGCGGTCAGGGAGACCCAGTACTTC.

This clone has more than one count but fewer than ten. The rearrangement links TRBV30 to TRBJ1-2; D gene ambiguous. The V gene lost 1 base and the J gene lost 0 bases, with 6 bases spanning the gap. CDR3 size: 13 residues. CDR1 and CDR2 from the germline V gene are GTSNPN and SVGIG (reference sequence). The CDR3: CAWSDRTNYGYTF. CDR3 coding DNA: TGTGCCTGGAGTGACAGAACTAACTATGGCTACACCTTC.

CDR3 protein: CATTWGQAYGYTF. CDR3 bases: TGTGCCACCACATGGGGACAGGCCTATGGCTACACCTTC. The rearrangement links TRBV9 to TRBJ1-2, with 8 bases fitting TRBD1. Germline-derived CDR1 and CDR2 are SGDLS and YYNGEE. The CDR3 is made up of 13 amino acids. Trimming took 9 bases from V and 4 from J; bases not matched to a gene: 8.

This clone was detected a few times. The chain links TRBV4-3 to TRBJ1-2, with 8 bases identical to TRBD1. This CDR3 spans 14 amino acids. Looked up from germline, CDR1 is LGHNA and CDR2 is YSLEER. V dropped 0 bases and J dropped 8; count of bases not matched to a gene: 5. The CDR3 coding sequence is TGCGCCAGCAGCCAAGAGGGCAGGGGGCGAGGCTACACCTTC. This gives the protein CASSQEGRGRGYTF.

V and J are TRBV5-1 and TRBJ2-2, with D perhaps assigned TRBD1 or TRBD2 (7 bases each). Germline V CDR1 and CDR2: SGHRS, YFSETQ. This CDR3 contains 14 residues. Trimming cost V 2 bases and J 7 bases, with 12 bases left between them. CDR3 DNA: TGCGCCAGCAGCTTCGACAGGGAGGGCGGGGAGCTGTTTTTT. Its protein product is CASSFDREGGELFF.

The sample holds a few counts of this clone. The rearrangement joins TRBV6-1 to TRBJ1-1, with D possibly being TRBD1 (5 bases). The CDR3 is made up of 15 amino acids. Germline lookup yields CDR1 MNHNS and CDR2 SASEGT. Trimming removed 3 bases from V and 1 base from J, with 12 bases in between. The CDR3 region is CASSETGLSNTEAFF. As DNA, the CDR3 is TGTGCCAGCAGTGAGACGGGACTCTCGAACACTGAAGCTTTCTTT.

This clone has more than one count but fewer than ten. The gene calls are TRBV12-5 and TRBJ2-3; D unclear. V was clipped by 4 bases and J by 5 bases, with 7 bases between them. Germline V CDR1 and CDR2: LGHNT, FRNRAP. The CDR3 runs to 12 residues. In nucleotides, the CDR3 is TGTGCTAGTGGTTCCCCACAAGATACGCAGTATTTT. This encodes CASGSPQDTQYF.

At least ten counts were recorded for this clone. V usage is TRBV13 and J usage is TRBJ1-6; D remains ambiguous. The CDR3 extends over 13 amino acids. Between the trimmed V and J ends, which lost 1 base and 10 bases, there was a span of 8 bases. CDR1 is PRHDT and CDR2 is FYEKMQ in the germline V gene (reference sequence). CDR3 DNA sequence: TGTGCCAGCAGCTTAGCGGTGGACTCACCCCTCCACTTT. Amino acids: CASSLAVDSPLHF.

This clone has just a few counts. The CDR3 region is CASSSGTGDYNEQFF. DNA of the CDR3: TGTGCCAGCAGCTCCGGGACAGGGGATTACAATGAGCAGTTCTTC. The rearrangement links TRBV5-4 to TRBJ2-1; 10 nucleotides match TRBD1. The CDR3 runs to 15 residues. After removal of 3 bases from V and 4 bases from J, the junction contained 4 bases not matched to a gene. CDR1 is SGHNT and CDR2 is YYREEE in the germline V gene (reference sequence). The full variable domain, rest sourced from reference TRBV5-4 and TRBJ2-1, is ETGVTQSPTHLIKTRGQQVTLRCSSQSGHNTVSWYQQALGQGPQFIFQYYREEENGRGNFPPRFSGLQFPNYSSELNVNALELDDSALYLCASSSGTGDYNEQFFGPGTRLTVL.

In the case of this clone: The sample has other DNA sequences that encode this CDR3 too. The rearrangement joins TRBV7-9 to TRBJ2-3, with D perhaps TRBD1 (5 bases). V dropped 1 base and J dropped 0 bases, with 8 bases sitting between them. The CDR3 length is 15 residues. Germline CDR1 is SEHNR and CDR2 is FQNEAQ (reference sequence). The CDR3 spells CASSLDPGSTDTQYF. The CDR3 nucleotides read TGTGCCAGCAGCTTAGACCCAGGGAGCACAGATACGCAGTATTTT.

This clone was detected a few times. This sequence joins TRBV30 and TRBJ2-1; D is possibly TRBD1 or TRBD2 (5 bases each). CDR1 and CDR2 from the germline V gene are GTSNPN and SVGIG (reference sequence). CDR3 length equals 13 residues. Trimming stripped 0 bases from V and 12 bases from J, with 15 bases between. CDR3 amino acids: CAWSVSRGDGQFF. The CDR3, as DNA: TGTGCCTGGAGTGTTTCGAGGGGCGACGGGCAGTTCTTC.

The chain has TRBV11-2 and TRBJ2-3; 11 positions match TRBD2. CDR1 is SGHAT and CDR2 is FQNNGV in the germline V gene. This CDR3 spans 15 amino acids. V lost 4 bases to trimming and J lost 4 bases; unmatched junction nucleotides: 4. CDR3 DNA sequence: TGTGCCAGCAGCTCCACTAGCGGGAGCGCAGATACGCAGTATTTT. It codes for CASSSTSGSADTQYF.

This clone was seen a handful of times. The CDR3 sequence: CASSLGGAGETEAFF. DNA for the CDR3: TGTGCCAGCAGCTTAGGTGGGGCAGGGGAAACTGAAGCTTTCTTT. The gene calls are TRBV7-2 and TRBJ1-1, with D possibly being TRBD1 (6 bases). There are 15 residues in the CDR3. Germline V gene lookup returns CDR1 SGHTA and CDR2 FQGNSA. Trimming left V 1 base short and J 5 bases short, with 14 bases between.

In its sample, this clone was seen a few times. V gene TRBV18 combines with J gene TRBJ2-5; 8 bases line up with TRBD1. The CDR3 loop spans 14 amino acids. V shed 5 bases, J shed 3 bases, and the junction held 5 bases outside the gene matches. The germline V gene encodes CDR1 KGHSH and CDR2 LQKENI. CDR3 region: CASSADRGEETQYF. The DNA of the CDR3 is TGTGCCAGCTCAGCCGACAGGGGAGAAGAGACCCAGTACTTC.

This clone turned up a few times. The CDR3 reads CASSPAGYEQYV. The CDR3, as DNA: TGTGCCAGCTCCCCCGCAGGGTACGAGCAGTACGTC. The chain carries TRBV18 and TRBJ2-7; a weak D match, TRBD1 (5 bases). The CDR3 runs to 12 residues. With 6 bases removed from V and 4 bases from J, the gap between germline ends came to 10 bases. In germline, CDR1 is KGHSH, CDR2 LQKENI.

Only a few counts were recorded for this clone. The chain combines TRBV29-1 with TRBJ2-2; 9 nucleotides align to TRBD1. The CDR3 spans 13 residues. The V segment lost 6 bases and the J segment 5 bases; nucleotides outside the gene matches: 4. Germline-derived CDR1 and CDR2 are SQVTM and ANQGSEA. Written as DNA, the CDR3 is TGCAGCGTCGGGACAGGGTCTACCGGGGAGCTGTTTTTT. It encodes CSVGTGSTGELFF.

The rearrangement uses TRBV29-1 and TRBJ2-3, with 12 bases matching TRBD2. V trimming: 4 bases; J trimming: 2 bases; junction bases outside the gene matches: 10. CDR1 SQVTM and CDR2 ANQGSEA come from the germline V gene. The CDR3 has 17 amino acids. The CDR3: CSVGSSGRAGNTDTQYF. In DNA, the CDR3 is TGCAGCGTTGGGTCTAGCGGGAGGGCCGGAAACACAGATACGCAGTATTTT.

This clone has more than one count but fewer than ten. J is TRBJ1-5 and V is TRBV7-9; the D is unclear. Deletions cut 0 bases from V and 9 bases from J, with 12 bases between. Germline V lookup: CDR1 SEHNR, CDR2 FQNEAQ (reference sequence). This CDR3 is 14 amino acids long. CDR3 protein: CASSLAGPNRPQHF. The CDR3 bases are TGTGCCAGCAGCTTAGCTGGTCCGAATAGGCCCCAGCATTTT.

This clone has more than one count but fewer than ten. The chain couples TRBV11-2 to TRBJ2-1; no definite D call. Germline V lookup: CDR1 SGHAT, CDR2 FQNNGV. With 0 bases removed from V and 8 bases from J, the gap between germline ends came to 17 bases. This CDR3 comprises 16 residues. CDR3 sequence (DNA): TGTGCCAGCAGCTTAGACCCCTCGGGTCCGAAGGATGAGCAGTTCTTC. Residues: CASSLDPSGPKDEQFF. Looking up the rest from reference TRBV11-2 and TRBJ2-1 gives the full variable domain: EAGVAQSPRYKIIEKRQSVAFWCNPISGHATLYWYQQILGQGPKLLIQFQNNGVVDDSQLPKDRFSAERLKGVDSTLKIQPAKLEDSAVYLCASSLDPSGPKDEQFFGPGTRLTVL.

This clone was seen more than once but under ten times. CDR3 nucleotide sequence: TGTGCCAGCTCACCTATCAGCACTAGCGAGGGCGAGCAGTACTTC. This sequence encodes CASSPISTSEGEQYF. V usage is TRBV18 and J usage is TRBJ2-7; 7 nucleotides agree with TRBD2. This CDR3 has 15 amino acids. J was trimmed by 6 bases and V by 3 bases; bases with no gene match: 11. Germline V CDR1 and CDR2: KGHSH, LQKENI.